A selection of T cell receptor beta chains follows, all from one sample in a study of blood T cell repertoires in COVID-19. Using immunoSEQ multiplex PCR, the repertoire was profiled, and TCRdb retains in-frame clones only, with some absent. The table shows 300,000 to 450,000 clones, with around 84% occurring only once. The sequenced sample was peripheral blood. The receptor source for this set is a human donor with acute or convalescent COVID-19. The donor label of this sample is uncertain. Both conserved end residues are part of each CDR3. D genes are given only for firm matches. Part of the rows lack a size; the others show once, few, many or a class for expanded clones.

CDR3: CASSATSGGRAEAFF
DNA: TGTGCCAGCAGTGCAACGTCAGGGGGCAGAGCTGAAGCTTTCTTT
J: TRBJ1-1
D: TRBD1
V: TRBV6-4
size: once

CDR3: CASSLGGAGYTF
DNA: TGTGCCAGCAGCTTGGGAGGAGCCGGCTACACCTTC
J: TRBJ1-2
D: NA
V: TRBV7-9
size: NA

CDR3: CASSLRTRSEQFF
DNA: TGTGCCAGCAGCCTAAGGACTAGAAGTGAGCAGTTCTTC
J: TRBJ2-1
D: TRBD2
V: TRBV6-6
size: NA

CDR3: CASSLERQVHTEAFF
DNA: TGCGCCAGCAGCTTGGAAAGACAAGTGCACACTGAAGCTTTCTTT
J: TRBJ1-1
D: NA
V: TRBV5-1
size: NA

CDR3: CASSKAGGSLYEQYF
DNA: TGTGCCAGCAGCAAAGCGGGGGGATCCCTCTACGAGCAGTACTTC
J: TRBJ2-7
D: TRBD2
V: TRBV6-5
size: NA

CDR3: CASGTGGFSGANVLTF
DNA: TGTGCCAGCGGAACAGGGGGCTTTTCTGGGGCCAACGTCCTGACTTTC
J: TRBJ2-6
D: TRBD1
V: TRBV7-6
size: NA

CDR3: CASSASGSYNEQFF
DNA: TGTGCCAGCAGCGCTAGCGGGAGCTACAATGAGCAGTTCTTC
J: TRBJ2-1
D: TRBD2
V: TRBV9
size: once

CDR3: CASSFDRGDINTIYF
DNA: TGTGCCAGCAGTTTCGATCGGGGGGACATAAACACCATATATTTT
J: TRBJ1-3
D: NA
V: TRBV6-5
size: NA

CDR3: CASSPSGLPAYEQYF
DNA: TGTGCCAGCAGCCCCTCGGGACTTCCAGCCTACGAGCAGTACTTC
J: TRBJ2-7
D: NA
V: TRBV9
size: once

CDR3: CASSKTTNYGYTF
DNA: TGCGCCAGCAGCAAGACAACTAACTATGGCTACACCTTC
J: TRBJ1-2
D: NA
V: TRBV5-1
size: NA

CDR3: CASSADRQSSPLHF
DNA: TGTGCCAGCAGTGCCGACAGGCAATCTTCACCCCTCCACTTT
J: TRBJ1-6
D: NA
V: TRBV6-4
size: NA

CDR3: CASGLSRGTHYGYTF
DNA: TGTGCTAGTGGTTTGTCCCGCGGGACTCACTATGGCTACACCTTC
J: TRBJ1-2
D: NA
V: TRBV12-5
size: NA

CDR3: CASSLGLSDGYTF
DNA: TGTGCCAGCAGCTTAGGTCTATCGGATGGCTACACCTTC
J: TRBJ1-2
D: NA
V: TRBV7-6
size: NA

CDR3: CASSLSGLGRQPQHF
DNA: TGTGCCAGCAGCCTATCAGGGCTCGGGAGACAGCCCCAGCATTTT
J: TRBJ1-5
D: NA
V: TRBV27
size: NA

CDR3: CASSYSLFPGVAEAFF
DNA: TGTGCCAGCAGTTACTCGTTGTTTCCGGGGGTCGCTGAAGCTTTCTTT
J: TRBJ1-1
D: NA
V: TRBV6-2/TRBV6-3
size: NA

CDR3: CASSAGGYQDSYEQYF
DNA: TGTGCCAGCAGTGCAGGCGGGTACCAGGACTCCTACGAGCAGTACTTC
J: TRBJ2-7
D: NA
V: TRBV6-1
size: once

CDR3: CSVSTSGRGNEQFF
DNA: TGCAGCGTTTCGACTAGCGGCAGAGGGAATGAGCAGTTCTTC
J: TRBJ2-1
D: TRBD2
V: TRBV29-1
size: once

CDR3: CASRLAGGTGELFF
DNA: TGTGCCAGCAGGCTAGCGGGAGGAACCGGGGAGCTGTTTTTT
J: TRBJ2-2
D: TRBD2
V: TRBV6-6
size: NA

CDR3: CSPEPEGNYPSTDTQYF
DNA: TGCAGCCCCGAACCCGAGGGCAATTACCCCAGCACAGATACGCAGTATTTT
J: TRBJ2-3
D: NA
V: TRBV29-1
size: NA

CDR3: CASSVGPTDTQYF
DNA: TGTGCCAGCAGCGTAGGGCCCACAGATACGCAGTATTTT
J: TRBJ2-3
D: NA
V: TRBV9
size: NA

CDR3: CASSIQGRNTGELFF
DNA: TGTGCCAGCAGTATCCAGGGGAGGAACACCGGGGAGCTGTTTTTT
J: TRBJ2-2
D: NA
V: TRBV2
size: NA

CDR3: CASSPAASGGGSSYEQYF
DNA: TGTGCCAGCTCACCGGCGGCTAGCGGGGGGGGGAGCTCCTACGAGCAGTACTTC
J: TRBJ2-7
D: TRBD2
V: TRBV18
size: NA

CDR3: CASSARFIAGELFF
DNA: TGCGCCAGCAGTGCTAGGTTTATCGCCGGGGAGCTGTTTTTT
J: TRBJ2-2
D: NA
V: TRBV10-2
size: NA

CDR3: CAWSVAAGITDTQYF
DNA: TGTGCCTGGAGTGTGGCAGCGGGAATCACAGATACGCAGTATTTT
J: TRBJ2-3
D: TRBD2
V: TRBV30
size: NA

CDR3: CASSEQGQGINEQFF
DNA: TGTGCCAGCAGTGAGCAGGGACAGGGCATCAATGAGCAGTTCTTC
J: TRBJ2-1
D: TRBD1
V: TRBV6-1
size: NA

CDR3: CASSFAGTGGSPLHF
DNA: TGTGCCAGCAGCTTTGCCGGGACAGGGGGTTCACCCCTCCACTTT
J: TRBJ1-6
D: TRBD1
V: TRBV11-2
size: NA

CDR3: CASSLASGGDNEQFF
DNA: TGCGCCAGCAGCCTCGCTAGCGGGGGGGACAATGAGCAGTTCTTC
J: TRBJ2-1
D: TRBD2
V: TRBV5-1
size: NA

CDR3: CASSKTGLTEAFF
DNA: TGTGCCAGCTCAAAGACAGGGTTGACTGAAGCTTTCTTT
J: TRBJ1-1
D: TRBD1
V: TRBV18
size: NA

CDR3: CASSLRGRAGYTF
DNA: TGTGCCAGCAGTTTGAGGGGGCGCGCTGGCTACACCTTC
J: TRBJ1-2
D: TRBD1
V: TRBV12-3/TRBV12-4
size: NA

CDR3: CASSKGVSGGSSSYEQYF
DNA: TGCGCCAGCAGCAAAGGGGTTAGCGGGGGCTCAAGCTCCTACGAGCAGTACTTC
J: TRBJ2-7
D: TRBD2
V: TRBV4-1
size: NA

CDR3: CAWSDAGISPQHF
DNA: TGTGCCTGGAGTGACGCAGGAATTTCGCCCCAGCATTTT
J: TRBJ1-5
D: NA
V: TRBV30
size: NA

CDR3: CASSLVSDGYTF
DNA: TGTGCCAGCAGCTTGGTATCGGATGGCTACACCTTC
J: TRBJ1-2
D: NA
V: TRBV5-6
size: NA

CDR3: CASGTGGRNNEQFF
DNA: TGTGCCAGCGGTACAGGGGGGCGTAACAATGAGCAGTTCTTC
J: TRBJ2-1
D: TRBD1
V: TRBV28
size: NA

CDR3: CASRTPGRGYTF
DNA: TGTGCCAGCAGGACGCCCGGGAGGGGCTACACCTTC
J: TRBJ1-2
D: NA
V: TRBV6-5
size: NA

CDR3: CASSLSPTSGYNEQFF
DNA: TGTGCCAGCAGTTTATCGCCGACTAGCGGATACAATGAGCAGTTCTTC
J: TRBJ2-1
D: TRBD2
V: TRBV27
size: NA

CDR3: CATSDSQGVNTEAFF
DNA: TGTGCCACCAGTGATTCCCAGGGGGTGAACACTGAAGCTTTCTTT
J: TRBJ1-1
D: TRBD1
V: TRBV24-1
size: NA

CDR3: CASTRGQGAENSPLHF
DNA: TGTGCCAGCACCCGGGGACAGGGGGCTGAGAATTCACCCCTCCACTTT
J: TRBJ1-6
D: TRBD1
V: TRBV6-6
size: NA

CDR3: CASSSGGFSYEQYF
DNA: TGTGCCAGCAGTTCGGGAGGGTTCTCCTACGAGCAGTACTTC
J: TRBJ2-7
D: TRBD2
V: TRBV27
size: NA

CDR3: CASSPRGGSGRLYEQYF
DNA: TGTGCCAGCAGCCCACGAGGAGGATCTGGGAGACTATACGAGCAGTACTTC
J: TRBJ2-7
D: NA
V: TRBV7-6
size: NA

CDR3: CSASLTGTGELFF
DNA: TGCAGCGCCTCCTTGACAGGGACCGGGGAGCTGTTTTTT
J: TRBJ2-2
D: TRBD1
V: TRBV29-1
size: NA

CDR3: CASSPQGTSAYEQYF
DNA: TGTGCCAGCAGCCCGCAAGGGACTAGCGCATACGAGCAGTACTTC
J: TRBJ2-7
D: TRBD2
V: TRBV7-9
size: once

CDR3: CATRGGPGEKLFF
DNA: TGTGCCACCAGAGGGGGTCCAGGTGAAAAACTGTTTTTT
J: TRBJ1-4
D: NA
V: TRBV15
size: NA

CDR3: CASSVVPQGSSGNTIYF
DNA: TGTGCCAGCAGCGTAGTCCCTCAAGGGAGCTCTGGAAACACCATATATTTT
J: TRBJ1-3
D: NA
V: TRBV9
size: NA

CDR3: CASTGGSLYGYTF
DNA: TGCGCCAGCACGGGGGGTTCTCTCTATGGCTACACCTTC
J: TRBJ1-2
D: NA
V: TRBV5-1
size: NA

CDR3: CASRGRGTVTNYGYTF
DNA: TGTGCCAGTAGAGGACGCGGGACAGTGACCAACTATGGCTACACCTTC
J: TRBJ1-2
D: TRBD1
V: TRBV19
size: NA

CDR3: CSANTSPLRF
DNA: TGCAGTGCTAATACTTCACCCCTCCGCTTT
J: TRBJ1-6
D: NA
V: TRBV20-1
size: NA

CDR3: CASSLGLDSPLHF
DNA: TGCGCCAGCAGCTTGGGACTGGATTCACCCCTCCACTTT
J: TRBJ1-6
D: NA
V: TRBV5-1
size: few

CDR3: CASSHPRGDGYTF
DNA: TGCGCCAGCAGCCACCCGCGCGGGGATGGCTACACCTTC
J: TRBJ1-2
D: NA
V: TRBV4-1
size: NA

CDR3: CASSYSGEQFF
DNA: TGTGCCAGCAGTTATTCCGGTGAGCAGTTCTTC
J: TRBJ2-1
D: NA
V: TRBV6-5
size: NA

CDR3: CASSLSGLGYTF
DNA: TGTGCCAGCAGTTTATCGGGTCTTGGCTACACCTTC
J: TRBJ1-2
D: NA
V: TRBV28
size: NA

CDR3: CSVLAEAFF
DNA: TGCAGCGTTCTTGCTGAAGCTTTCTTT
J: TRBJ1-1
D: NA
V: TRBV29-1
size: NA

CDR3: CATNPLAGGVGELFF
DNA: TGTGCCACCAACCCCCTAGCGGGAGGGGTCGGGGAGCTGTTTTTT
J: TRBJ2-2
D: TRBD2
V: TRBV6-5
size: NA

CDR3: CASSLDRVKAFF
DNA: TGTGCCAGCAGCCTCGACAGGGTTAAAGCTTTCTTT
J: TRBJ1-1
D: TRBD1
V: TRBV3-1/TRBV3-2
size: NA

CDR3: CASSPQGGAEQYF
DNA: TGTGCCAGCTCACCGCAAGGGGGGGCAGAGCAGTACTTC
J: TRBJ2-7
D: NA
V: TRBV18
size: NA

CDR3: CASSYSSGGAYEQYF
DNA: TGTGCCAGCAGTTACTCGTCCGGGGGGGCTTACGAGCAGTACTTC
J: TRBJ2-7
D: TRBD2
V: TRBV6-5
size: few

CDR3: CASSMRARSNQPQHF
DNA: TGTGCCAGTAGTATGAGGGCGCGGAGCAATCAGCCCCAGCATTTT
J: TRBJ1-5
D: NA
V: TRBV19
size: NA

CDR3: CASSAQGNYNSPLHF
DNA: TGTGCCAGCAGCGCGCAGGGAAACTATAATTCACCCCTCCACTTT
J: TRBJ1-6
D: NA
V: TRBV9
size: NA

CDR3: CASSLVVPPNSEAFF
DNA: TGCGCCAGCAGCTTGGTAGTCCCCCCCAACAGTGAAGCTTTCTTT
J: TRBJ1-1
D: NA
V: TRBV5-1
size: NA